Following are 26 T cell receptor beta chains from one sample sequenced in a study of blood T cells in healthy people across ages. Together with a sample-barcoded 5' primer, a J-beta primer mix was included in a second PCR lasting about 7 to 12 cycles. Using its own MiXCR run on the 5' RACE reads, TCRdb lists one record per CDR3 protein. The sample has about 570,000 distinct CDR3 sequences; about 27% are singletons. These data also formed part of another study, on T cells of mothers and their children.

Source material: blood. These TCRs come from a boy between 2 and 10 years old in good health.

This clonotype occurred many times. This rearrangement joins TRBV6-1 to TRBJ2-7; 8 bases line up with TRBD1. The CDR3 totals 13 residues. CDR1 MNHNS and CDR2 SASEGT come from the germline V gene. V gave up 4 bases and J gave up 6 bases; unmatched junction bases: 5. The CDR3 sequence is CASSVATGAEQYF. The CDR3 DNA reads TGTGCCAGCAGTGTCGCGACAGGGGCCGAGCAGTACTTC.

This clonotype has just a few counts. The chain has TRBV6-5 and TRBJ1-6; D might be TRBD1 (6 bases). The CDR3 extends over 15 amino acids. V was cut by 2 bases and J by 6 bases, with 11 bases left in between. CDR1 MNHEY and CDR2 SVGAGI come from the germline V gene. This CDR3 reads CASSYNGRGNSPLHF. In DNA, the CDR3 is TGTGCCAGCAGTTACAATGGCAGGGGTAATTCACCCCTCCACTTT.

The chain has TRBV5-1 and TRBJ2-4; D is unclear. Germline CDR1 and CDR2: SGHRS and YFSETQ. The ends were cut back, 5 bases at V and 5 bases at J, with 11 bases in the middle. CDR3 length: 13 residues. CDR3 amino acids: CASRVSPQNIQYF. The CDR3 bases are TGCGCCAGCAGGGTTAGTCCACAAAACATTCAGTACTTC.

This clonotype appeared many times. The chain is built from TRBV14 and TRBJ2-1, with D possibly TRBD2 on 5 matching bases. This CDR3 has 13 residues. V gave up 1 base and J gave up 12 bases, with 13 bases separating them. The germline CDR1 and CDR2 sequences are SGHDN and FVKESK. CDR3 DNA: TGTGCCAGCAGCCAAGGGCGGACGGGGTGGCAGTTCTTC. Translating it yields CASSQGRTGWQFF.

A few counts support this clonotype. The chain uses TRBV9 and TRBJ2-1, with 10 bases identical to TRBD1. Germline values: CDR1 SGDLS, CDR2 YYNGEE. The CDR3 runs 15 residues. The V segment lost 0 bases and the J segment 10 bases; nucleotides outside the gene matches: 7. CDR3 sequence: CASSVGGQGTREQFF. Here the CDR3 DNA reads TGTGCCAGCAGCGTAGGGGGACAGGGGACAAGGGAGCAGTTCTTC.

This clonotype was recorded a few times. The J gene is TRBJ1-1, the V gene TRBV9; D gene unclear. Between the trimmed V and J ends, which lost 0 bases and 7 bases, there was a span of 13 bases. Germline-derived CDR1 and CDR2 are SGDLS and YYNGEE. The CDR3 runs 14 residues. Here the CDR3 DNA reads TGTGCCAGCAGCGTAGAACCAAGACGTGATGAAGCTTTCTTT. Protein sequence: CASSVEPRRDEAFF.

The chain employs TRBV7-9 and TRBJ1-1; D is unresolved. The germline CDR1 and CDR2 sequences are SEHNR and FQNEAQ (reference sequence). Trimming shortened V by 4 bases and J by 1 base, and 13 bases separated the two germline ends. This CDR3 comprises 15 residues. The CDR3 DNA follows: TGTGCCAGCAGCTCCTGGACGTGGACGAACACTGAAGCTTTCTTT. It encodes CASSSWTWTNTEAFF.

This chain connects TRBV5-1 to TRBJ2-7; D is possibly TRBD2 (5 bases). The CDR3 has 13 residues. Trimming took 5 bases from V and 0 from J, leaving 9 bases between them. Germline CDR1 and CDR2: SGHRS and YFSETQ. This chain's CDR3 is CASSFTSSYEQYF. The CDR3 DNA sequence: TGCGCCAGCAGTTTCACTAGCTCCTACGAGCAGTACTTC. The full variable domain, with the rest looked up from reference TRBV5-1 and TRBJ2-7, is KAGVTQTPRYLIKTRGQQVTLSCSPISGHRSVSWYQQTPGQGLQFLFEYFSETQRNKGNFPGRFSGRQFSNSRSEMNVSTLELGDSALYLCASSFTSSYEQYFGPGTRLTVT.

The chain recombines TRBV2 with TRBJ2-5; D is unresolved. The germline V gene encodes CDR1 SNHLY and CDR2 FYNNEI. The CDR3 runs 13 residues. The V and J ends lost 2 bases and 1 base respectively, with 5 bases between them. CDR3 coding DNA: TGTGCCAGCAGTGAATCGGCCCAAGAGACCCAGTACTTC. This gives the protein CASSESAQETQYF. Full variable domain (outside the CDR3, taken from reference TRBV2 and TRBJ2-5): EPEVTQTPSHQVTQMGQEVILRCVPISNHLYFYWYRQILGQKVEFLVSFYNNEISEKSEIFDDQFSVERPDGSNFTLKIRSTKLEDSAMYFCASSESAQETQYFGPGTRLLVL.

The CDR3 sequence is CASSQDLWGQGEETQYF. DNA for the CDR3: TGCGCCAGCAGCCAAGATCTATGGGGACAGGGGGAAGAGACCCAGTACTTC. The V and J genes are TRBV4-3 and TRBJ2-5; 11 bases are shared with TRBD1. Germline values: CDR1 LGHNA, CDR2 YSLEER. This CDR3 has 17 amino acids. The J segment lost 3 bases and the V segment lost 0 bases, leaving 6 bases of the junction unmatched.

This clonotype has more than one count but fewer than ten. This CDR3 reads CASSQGFKVREWNSGNTIYF. The DNA for the CDR3 is TGCGCCAGCAGCCAAGGATTTAAAGTACGAGAGTGGAACTCTGGAAACACCATATATTTT. The V gene is TRBV4-3, the J gene TRBJ1-3, with D uncertain. Germline CDR1 LGHNA, CDR2 YSLEER. The V and J ends lost 1 base and 0 bases respectively, with 22 bases between them. There are 20 residues in the CDR3.

The genes are TRBV2 and TRBJ2-5, with D possibly being TRBD1 (5 bases). Near its end, the DNA agrees better with TRBJ2-7, so the J call may be wrong. The CDR3 contains 12 residues. Germline values: CDR1 SNHLY, CDR2 FYNNEI. The CDR3 coding sequence is TGTGCCAGCAGAGGAAACAGGTACGAGCAGTACTTC. It translates to CASRGNRYEQYF.

This clonotype was detected only a few times. The chain uses TRBV6-6 and TRBJ1-2; possibly TRBD1 for D (6 bases). Trimming cost V 6 bases and J 4 bases, with 12 bases left between them. The CDR3 has 13 residues. The germline V gene encodes CDR1 MNHNY and CDR2 SVGAGI (reference sequence). For the CDR3, the DNA is TGTGCCAGCAGCCCGGGGGGCCTCTATGGCTACACCTTC. Its protein is CASSPGGLYGYTF.

This clonotype has just a few counts. The rearrangement links TRBV7-4 to TRBJ2-1; D possibly corresponds to TRBD2 (5 bases). The CDR3 extends over 11 amino acids. Germline loops: CDR1 SGHVT, CDR2 SQSDAQ. Trimming took 3 bases from V and 14 from J, leaving 11 bases between them. CDR3 DNA sequence: TGTGCCAGCAGCTTCTCACGGGGAAAGTTCTTC. It codes for CASSFSRGKFF. Full variable domain (missing parts from reference TRBV7-4 and TRBJ2-1): GAGVSQSPRYKVAKRGRDVALRCDSISGHVTLYWYRQTLGQGSEVLTYSQSDAQRDKSGRPSGRFSAERPERSVSTLKIQRTEQGDSAVYLCASSFSRGKFFGPGTRLTVL.

The chain links TRBV4-1 to TRBJ2-7; D not certain. Looked up from germline, CDR1 is MGHRA and CDR2 is YSYEKL. V was clipped by 1 base and J by 0 bases, with 10 bases between them. The CDR3 has 15 residues. CDR3 residues: CASSQAGDYSYEQYF. Here the CDR3 DNA reads TGCGCCAGCAGCCAAGCGGGCGATTACTCCTACGAGCAGTACTTC.

In its sample, this clonotype was seen a few times. This chain uses TRBV6-2 or TRBV6-3 with TRBJ1-1, with D perhaps TRBD1 (5 bases). The CDR3 runs 15 residues. Trimming shortened V by 5 bases and J by 7 bases, and 20 bases separated the two germline ends. CDR1 MNHEY and CDR2 SVGEGT come from the germline V gene. CDR3 sequence reads: CASSPAGVRWYEAFF. In nucleotides, the CDR3 is TGTGCCAGCAGTCCCGCGGGGGTCCGGTGGTATGAAGCTTTCTTT.

Note on this clonotype: Relative to the germline gene, one junction end is altered; a read error may explain this. This sequence joins TRBV6-5 and TRBJ2-2; 8 nucleotides match TRBD1. CDR3 length equals 13 residues. The germline V gene has CDR1 MNHEY and CDR2 SVGAGI. In DNA form, the CDR3 reads TGTGCCGGCAGAGAGACAGGGGCCGGGGAGCTGTTTTTT. Translation gives CAGRETGAGELFF.

This clonotype was seen only a few times. This chain uses TRBV12-3 or TRBV12-4 with TRBJ2-5, with D uncertain. Deletions cut 3 bases from V and 5 bases from J, with 10 bases between. The CDR3 loop spans 13 amino acids. CDR3 in DNA: TGTGCCAGCAGTTTCCGGGTCGGGGAGACCCAGTACTTC. Amino acid sequence: CASSFRVGETQYF.

This clonotype was observed a few times. This chain uses TRBV18 with TRBJ2-5; D unresolved. The better agreement between TRBJ2-7 and the DNA end casts doubt on the J call. This CDR3 comprises 13 residues. The germline V gene has CDR1 KGHSH and CDR2 LQKENI. In DNA, the CDR3 is TGTGCCAGCTCACCAAAGAATACCTACGAGCAGTACTTC. This gives the protein CASSPKNTYEQYF.

The chain carries TRBV14 and TRBJ1-4; 7 nucleotides agree with TRBD1. The germline CDR1 and CDR2 sequences are SGHDN and FVKESK. The V segment lost 5 bases and the J segment 0 bases; nucleotides outside the gene matches: 9. This CDR3 contains 17 residues. The CDR3 reads CASSKDRLSATNEKLFF. The CDR3 DNA sequence: TGTGCCAGCAGCAAGGACAGGCTAAGTGCAACTAATGAAAAACTGTTTTTT.

This clonotype has ten or more counts. V and J are TRBV7-2 and TRBJ2-3; D is possibly TRBD2 (5 bases). The germline V gene has CDR1 SGHTA and CDR2 FQGNSA. The CDR3 has 15 amino acids. V lost 5 bases, J lost 5 bases, and 17 bases lay in between. The CDR3 is CASSPSSLSGDTQYF. The CDR3 DNA reads as TGTGCCAGCAGCCCATCTAGCCTGTCTGGAGATACGCAGTATTTT.

The CDR3 DNA follows: TGTGCCAGCAGCGTTCCGGGACAGCGGTTACCGGGAAAACTGTTTTTT. This encodes CASSVPGQRLPGKLFF. This chain uses TRBV7-9 with TRBJ1-4, with 7 bases matching TRBD1. Germline CDR1 SEHNR, CDR2 FQNEAQ (reference sequence). This CDR3 is built from 16 residues. With 5 bases clipped from V and 10 bases from J, the junction kept 16 bases outside the gene matches.

This chain links TRBV7-9 with TRBJ2-7; TRBD1 matches 11 bases. The CDR3 length is 16 residues. With 5 bases clipped from V and 0 bases from J, the junction kept 6 bases outside the gene matches. The germline V gene encodes CDR1 SEHNR and CDR2 FQNEAQ (reference sequence). The CDR3: CASSPRTGGNSYEQYF. The CDR3 coding sequence is TGTGCCAGCAGCCCCAGGACAGGGGGCAACTCCTACGAGCAGTACTTC.

This clonotype has more than one count but fewer than ten. The J gene is TRBJ2-4, the V gene TRBV3-1; 11 bases fit TRBD2. Germline-derived CDR1 and CDR2 are LGHDT and YNNKEL (reference sequence). The CDR3 loop spans 18 amino acids. The V gene end was trimmed by 2 bases and the J gene end by 1 base; junction bases not matched to a gene: 7. CDR3 in amino acids: CASSQTSGSMGAKNIQYF. The CDR3 coding sequence is TGTGCCAGCAGCCAAACTAGCGGGAGTATGGGGGCCAAAAACATTCAGTACTTC.

With regard to this clonotype: Germline is not matched at one junction end, which may reflect a read error. The chain combines TRBV7-9 with TRBJ1-1; D not resolved. CDR3 length equals 12 residues. Per the germline V gene, CDR1 is SEHNR and CDR2 is FQNEAQ (reference sequence). The CDR3 reads CACSSMNTEAFF. Here the CDR3 DNA reads TGTGCCTGCAGCTCAATGAACACTGAAGCTTTCTTT.

The V call is TRBV5-6, the J call TRBJ2-1, with D tentatively TRBD2 (5 bases). The CDR3 is made up of 16 amino acids. Germline V lookup: CDR1 SGHDT, CDR2 YYEEEE. Trimming cost V 0 bases and J 0 bases, with 10 bases left between them. The chain's CDR3 is CASSLEAESSYNEQFF. The CDR3 bases are TGTGCCAGCAGCTTGGAAGCGGAGAGCTCCTACAATGAGCAGTTCTTC.